The 32 T cell receptor beta chains in this list originate from one sample, sequenced in a study of vaccination and CD4 T cells after COVID-19. Once obtained from cultured CD4+ T cells, the DNA was sequenced using the Oncomine TCR Beta short-read assay. TCRdb ran MiXCR on the PCR reads and lists one entry per CDR3 protein. Counted here are around 7,000 distinct CDR3 sequences, 51% occurring once; the ten biggest clones make up 40% to 50%. Treatment specified: roughly ten-day PBMC culture with coronavirus spike peptide pools or control peptides (ViraFEST assay). These CD4+ T cells came from an unexposed donor, sampled before the COVID-19 pandemic (2011-2018). For these TCRs, the target antigens are not known. The sequenced sample was CD4+ T cells from blood, cultured in vitro. The receptor set was obtained from a human donor in good health.

A single count supports this clonotype. This CDR3 is CASSGQGDSPLHF. As DNA, the CDR3 is TGTGCCAGCAGCGGACAGGGGGATTCACCCCTCCACTTT. The chain links TRBV11-2 to TRBJ1-6; 10 bases are a match to TRBD1. Germline trimming cut 5 bases from V and 8 bases from J; bases unmatched to any gene: 0. Germline V gene data show CDR1 as SGHAT and CDR2 as FQNNGV. The CDR3 is 13 residues long. The full variable domain, its missing parts supplied by reference TRBV11-2 and TRBJ1-6, is EAGVAQSPRYKIIEKRQSVAFWCNPISGHATLYWYQQILGQGPKLLIQFQNNGVVDDSQLPKDRFSAERLKGVDSTLKIQPAKLEDSAVYLCASSGQGDSPLHFGNGTRLTVT.

This clonotype was recorded only once. CDR3: CASKHDMGIGNQPQHF. The CDR3, as DNA: TGTGCCAGCAAACATGATATGGGTATCGGAAATCAGCCCCAGCATTTT. The rearrangement links TRBV6-1 to TRBJ1-5; D is uncertain. The CDR3 extends over 16 amino acids. V was cut by 7 bases and J by 4 bases, with 20 bases left in between. CDR1 and CDR2 from the germline V gene are MNHNS and SASEGT.

V is TRBV12-3 or TRBV12-4 and J is TRBJ1-5; TRBD1 is a possible D gene (5 bases). This CDR3 has 13 amino acids. Trimming shortened V by 2 bases and J by 4 bases, and 6 bases separated the two germline ends. CDR3 in DNA: TGTGCCAGCAGTTTACAGGGTAATCAGCCCCAGCATTTT. Its protein product is CASSLQGNQPQHF.

The chain uses TRBV12-3 or TRBV12-4 and TRBJ2-7, with 8 bases that match TRBD2. Unmatched junction bases numbered 2, after V lost 2 bases and J lost 2 bases. This CDR3 has 14 amino acids. The CDR3: CASSLRTSTYEQYF. CDR3 in DNA: TGTGCCAGCAGTTTAAGGACTAGCACCTACGAGCAGTACTTC.

This clonotype has only a few counts. The V and J genes are TRBV2 and TRBJ2-7; TRBD2 is a possible D gene (6 bases). This CDR3 comprises 14 residues. Trimming took off 7 bases at V and 6 bases at J, with 19 bases between the two ends. Germline V gene lookup returns CDR1 SNHLY and CDR2 FYNNEI. The CDR3: CASNIRPGGSEQYF. The DNA for the CDR3 is TGTGCCAGCAACATACGCCCCGGGGGATCCGAGCAGTACTTC. Combining the CDR3 with reference TRBV2 and TRBJ2-7 gives the whole variable domain EPEVTQTPSHQVTQMGQEVILRCVPISNHLYFYWYRQILGQKVEFLVSFYNNEISEKSEIFDDQFSVERPDGSNFTLKIRSTKLEDSAMYFCASNIRPGGSEQYFGPGTRLTVT.

The rearrangement uses TRBV5-4 and TRBJ1-3, with a tentative D call TRBD1 (5 bases). CDR3 length: 13 residues. Per the germline V gene, CDR1 is SGHNT and CDR2 is YYREEE (reference sequence). V dropped 7 bases and J dropped 5 bases, with 13 bases sitting between them. For the CDR3, the DNA is TGTGCCAGCGGGGTGTCAGGGAGAAACACCATATATTTT. This translates into CASGVSGRNTIYF.

This chain connects TRBV20-1 to TRBJ1-6; 9 nucleotides match TRBD1. This CDR3 contains 14 residues. Trimming took 5 bases from V and 9 from J; bases not matched to a gene: 8. Germline loops: CDR1 DFQATT, CDR2 SNEGSKA (reference sequence). The CDR3 spells CSADRDRDTSPLHF. CDR3 in DNA: TGCAGTGCTGACCGGGACAGGGATACTTCACCCCTCCACTTT.

CDR3 sequence reads: CASSPTGPTYEQYF. The CDR3 bases are TGTGCCAGCAGCCCGACAGGGCCCACCTACGAGCAGTACTTC. The rearrangement uses TRBV5-6 and TRBJ2-7; 7 bases agree with TRBD1. The CDR3 totals 14 residues. Germline lookup yields CDR1 SGHDT and CDR2 YYEEEE. The ends lost 4 bases at V and 2 bases at J; junction bases unmatched: 6.

This clonotype was observed a few times. The V call is TRBV6-2 or TRBV6-3, the J call TRBJ1-5; no clear D. CDR3 length: 15 residues. In germline, CDR1 is MNHEY, CDR2 SVGEGT. Deletions cut 5 bases from V and 2 bases from J, with 13 bases between. The DNA for the CDR3 is TGTGCCAGCAGTGTAGCCCGCAAGGGCAATCAGCCCCAGCATTTT. Translation gives CASSVARKGNQPQHF.

This clonotype came up a few times. The chain links TRBV7-2 to TRBJ2-2; the D is unclear. This CDR3 spans 16 amino acids. Germline CDR1 is SGHTA and CDR2 is FQGNSA. V was shortened by 6 bases and J by 0 bases, with 14 bases between the two germline ends. The CDR3 region has the DNA TGTGCCAGCAGAATAATCAGGCCGCCGAACACCGGGGAGCTGTTTTTT. Translating it yields CASRIIRPPNTGELFF.

The chain employs TRBV10-2 and TRBJ2-3, with a tentative D call TRBD1 (6 bases). V gave up 6 bases and J gave up 1 base, with 11 bases separating them. CDR3 size: 14 residues. Germline lookup yields CDR1 WSHSY and CDR2 SAAADI. The CDR3 coding sequence is TGCGCCAGCAGAGGACAGACTCGCACAGATACGCAGTATTTT. This codes for CASRGQTRTDTQYF.

The rearrangement links TRBV7-2 to TRBJ2-7; D call uncertain. The V end lost 5 bases, the J end lost 3 bases, and 8 bases lay between the germline ends. CDR1 and CDR2 (germline): SGHTA, FQGNSA. The CDR3 totals 12 residues. CDR3 nucleotides: TGTGCCAGCAGCGGGATTTTCTACGAGCAGTACTTC. It codes for CASSGIFYEQYF. The complete variable domain, with remaining parts taken from reference TRBV7-2 and TRBJ2-7, reads GAGVSQSPSNKVTEKGKDVELRCDPISGHTALYWYRQSLGQGLEFLIYFQGNSAPDKSGLPSDRFSAERTGGSVSTLTIQRTQQEDSAVYLCASSGIFYEQYFGPGTRLTVT.

The V call is TRBV6-1, the J call TRBJ2-2; a weak D match, TRBD2 (6 bases). V lost 7 bases to trimming and J lost 4 bases, with 19 bases between them. The length of the CDR3 is 16 residues. CDR1 MNHNS and CDR2 SASEGT come from the germline V gene. The CDR3 bases are TGTGCCAGCACCGAGGGGTCGGCGGGGCTCACCGGGGAGCTGTTTTTT. This codes for CASTEGSAGLTGELFF.

The table lists this clonotype with a few counts. The chain has TRBV15 and TRBJ2-2, with a tentative D call TRBD1 (6 bases). The CDR3 runs to 14 residues. From germline, CDR1 is LNHNV and CDR2 YYDKDF (reference sequence). The ends were cut back, 4 bases at V and 4 bases at J, with 10 bases in the middle. CDR3 sequence: CATSKTGSTGELFF. The DNA of the CDR3 is TGTGCCACCAGCAAGACAGGTTCCACCGGGGAGCTGTTTTTT.

The sample holds one count of this clonotype. This rearrangement joins TRBV12-3 or TRBV12-4 to TRBJ1-4, with TRBD1 matching over 7 bases. J was trimmed by 6 bases and V by 7 bases; bases with no gene match: 11. CDR3 size: 15 residues. The CDR3 coding sequence is TGTGCCAGCACTCTCAGGGGGGGAAGGGATGAAAAACTGTTTTTT. Translating gives CASTLRGGRDEKLFF.

The chain joins TRBV11-2 to TRBJ1-2; 7 positions match TRBD1. Germline V gene sequence: CDR1 SGHAT, CDR2 FQNNGV. This CDR3 has 13 amino acids. The ends lost 4 bases at V and 7 bases at J; junction bases unmatched: 6. For the CDR3, the DNA is TGTGCCAGCAGCTCAGAGACAGGGTCTGGCTACACCTTC. Residues: CASSSETGSGYTF.

The CDR3 nucleotides read TGTGCCAGCAGCCTGACAGTGTATGAAGCTTTCTTT. Protein: CASSLTVYEAFF. V and J are TRBV7-8 and TRBJ1-1, with D possibly being TRBD1 (5 bases). V lost 5 bases and J lost 7, with 11 bases in between. CDR3 size: 12 residues. Germline values: CDR1 SGHVS, CDR2 FQNEAQ.

This rearrangement joins TRBV19 to TRBJ1-1; D is possibly TRBD1 (6 bases). This CDR3 is built from 14 residues. V was clipped by 2 bases and J by 6 bases, with 13 bases between them. CDR1 and CDR2 from the germline V gene are LNHDA and SQIVND (reference sequence). The CDR3 here is CASSIYEAGAEAFF. The CDR3 coding sequence is TGTGCCAGTAGTATATACGAGGCAGGGGCTGAAGCTTTCTTT.

CDR3: CSASLAGGGYEQYF. In nucleotides, the CDR3 is TGCAGTGCTAGTCTAGCGGGAGGGGGCTACGAGCAGTACTTC. This rearrangement joins TRBV20-1 to TRBJ2-7; 12 bases match TRBD2. The CDR3 runs 14 residues. The trim removed 3 bases at V and 3 bases at J, leaving 3 bases unmatched. Looked up from germline, CDR1 is DFQATT and CDR2 is SNEGSKA (reference sequence).

This chain joins TRBV7-2 and TRBJ2-1; 7 positions match TRBD2. V was pared by 5 bases and J by 7 bases, with 11 bases of the junction left unmatched. CDR1 is SGHTA, CDR2 FQGNSA, per germline. This CDR3 has 15 residues. CDR3 DNA: TGTGCCAGCAGCCCCCCTGAGGGCGGGAGTAATGAGCAGTTCTTC. Amino acids: CASSPPEGGSNEQFF.

The chain carries TRBV9 and TRBJ1-5; TRBD1 is a possible D gene (5 bases). Between the trimmed V and J ends, which lost 2 bases and 0 bases, there was a span of 6 bases. Germline V gene data show CDR1 as SGDLS and CDR2 as YYNGEE. The CDR3 consists of 14 residues. The CDR3 DNA sequence: TGTGCCAGCAGCGTCGACAGTAGCAATCAGCCCCAGCATTTT. Translation gives CASSVDSSNQPQHF.

The chain couples TRBV2 to TRBJ1-1, with 7 bases identical to TRBD1. The CDR3 contains 14 residues. Germline values: CDR1 SNHLY, CDR2 FYNNEI. V lost 5 bases, J lost 4 bases, and 7 bases stayed unmatched. The CDR3 reads CASSRQGQATEAFF. The CDR3 nucleotides are TGTGCCAGCAGTCGACAGGGCCAGGCCACTGAAGCTTTCTTT.

The J gene is TRBJ1-1, the V gene TRBV29-1, with D tentatively TRBD1 (5 bases). The CDR3 spans 13 residues. The V gene's germline CDR1 is SQVTM and CDR2 ANQGSEA. The ends were cut back, 4 bases at V and 1 base at J, with 10 bases in the middle. CDR3 in DNA: TGCAGCGTTGGGGGACTGAAGAACACTGAAGCTTTCTTT. Translated, it gives CSVGGLKNTEAFF.

In this sample, this clonotype turned up a few times. V is TRBV6-4 and J is TRBJ2-3; no clear D. Trimming stripped 4 bases from V and 0 bases from J, with 8 bases between. The germline CDR1 and CDR2 sequences are MRHNA and SNTAGT. The CDR3 consists of 14 residues. Here the CDR3 reads CASSAQTSTDTQYF. Written as DNA, the CDR3 is TGTGCCAGCAGTGCGCAGACCAGCACAGATACGCAGTATTTT.

The CDR3, as DNA: TGTGCCAGCAGTTACTCTGCAGATAATTCACCCCTCCACTTT. Translated: CASSYSADNSPLHF. The J gene is TRBJ1-6, the V gene TRBV6-5; D unresolved. The ends were cut back, 0 bases at V and 5 bases at J, with 5 bases in the middle. CDR1 and CDR2 from the germline V gene are MNHEY and SVGAGI. The CDR3 covers 14 residues.

This clonotype was seen a handful of times. The chain employs TRBV6-2 or TRBV6-3 and TRBJ2-3, with D possibly being TRBD1 (5 bases). The CDR3 contains 12 residues. Trimming removed 5 bases from V and 3 bases from J, with 6 bases in between. Germline V CDR1 and CDR2: MNHEY, SVGEGT. The CDR3 is CASSHRTDTQYF. The CDR3 DNA sequence: TGTGCCAGCAGTCACAGGACAGATACGCAGTATTTT.

V usage is TRBV20-1 and J usage is TRBJ1-6; TRBD1 is a possible D gene (6 bases). Looked up from germline, CDR1 is DFQATT and CDR2 is SNEGSKA (reference sequence). The V gene lost 6 bases and the J gene lost 0 bases, with 18 bases spanning the gap. The CDR3 runs 17 residues. The CDR3 loop is CSARTGHQSSYNSPLHF. The CDR3 DNA sequence: TGCAGTGCACGGACGGGACACCAGAGCTCCTATAATTCACCCCTCCACTTT.

The rearrangement uses TRBV19 and TRBJ2-3; D is perhaps TRBD1 (6 bases). The germline V and J ends were trimmed by 4 bases and 1 base, with 18 bases remaining between them. CDR3 length equals 17 residues. Germline V gene lookup returns CDR1 LNHDA and CDR2 SQIVND (reference sequence). This chain's CDR3 is CASSRRDKAGGTDTQYF. CDR3 sequence (DNA): TGTGCCAGTAGTAGACGGGACAAGGCTGGAGGCACAGATACGCAGTATTTT.

This clonotype turned up a few times. The J gene is TRBJ1-2, the V gene TRBV6-5; 8 bases match TRBD1. V lost 0 bases and J lost 2; bases outside the gene matches: 2. Germline CDR1 and CDR2: MNHEY and SVGAGI. The CDR3 sequence is 15 residues long. The CDR3 coding sequence is TGTGCCAGCAGTTACTCGCAGGGGGCGAACTATGGCTACACCTTC. It codes for CASSYSQGANYGYTF.

The chain recombines TRBV11-2 with TRBJ1-1, with D unclear. Trimming removed 5 bases at V and 5 bases at J, with 15 bases between. Germline V gives CDR1 SGHAT, CDR2 FQNNGV. CDR3 length equals 14 residues. CDR3 residues: CASSLSPVWTEAFF. CDR3 DNA sequence: TGTGCCAGCAGCCTCTCCCCGGTATGGACTGAAGCTTTCTTT.

This rearrangement joins TRBV19 to TRBJ1-2, with TRBD1 as a possible D gene (5 bases). V dropped 7 bases and J dropped 0 bases, with 21 bases sitting between them. The CDR3 sequence is 17 residues long. Germline CDR1 LNHDA, CDR2 SQIVND (reference sequence). This chain's CDR3 is CASTRGIGTRTNYGYTF. Written as DNA, the CDR3 is TGTGCCAGTACCCGAGGGATCGGGACTAGGACTAACTATGGCTACACCTTC.

CDR3 sequence reads: CASSLVMRQGNFF. The CDR3, as DNA: TGTGCCAGCAGCTTAGTCATGCGACAGGGCAACTTCTTT. The chain employs TRBV11-2 and TRBJ1-1; 7 bases are a match to TRBD1. J was trimmed by 14 bases and V by 1 base; bases with no gene match: 10. Germline CDR1 reads SGHAT; CDR2 reads FQNNGV. The CDR3 is 13 amino acids. Variable domain in full (rest from reference TRBV11-2 and TRBJ1-1): EAGVAQSPRYKIIEKRQSVAFWCNPISGHATLYWYQQILGQGPKLLIQFQNNGVVDDSQLPKDRFSAERLKGVDSTLKIQPAKLEDSAVYLCASSLVMRQGNFFGQGTRLTVV.